This is a list of T cell receptor beta chains from one sample in a study of vaccination effects on CD4 cells after COVID-19. The method was immunoSEQ multiplex PCR; TCRdb's version includes in-frame clones alone and lacks a portion of them. The data show 45,000 or so clones, with approximately 70% seen just once and 7% held by the top ten. No antigen is known for these receptors. Sequencing was performed on CD4+ T cells from PBMCs cultured without peptide, taken after COVID-19 vaccination. Receptor source: a human donor who received a COVID-19 vaccine. Each CDR3 is given with its conserved first and last residue. The order of the fields is CDR3 length, D gene, J gene, V gene, clone size, CDR3 protein, CDR3 DNA. A D gene is named only where the DNA matches it firmly. A clone size is listed for some rows: how often the clone was seen (once, few, many), or a class if it is expanded.

>17|NA|TRBJ1-3|TRBV15|once
CATSREEVVRAGNTIYF
TGTGCCACCAGCAGAGAAGAGGTGGTCAGAGCAGGAAACACCATATATTTT
>16|TRBD1|TRBJ1-2|TRBV4-1|NA
CASSQDATGFDRGYTF
TGCGCCAGCAGCCAAGACGCGACAGGGTTTGATCGTGGCTACACCTTC
>13|TRBD1|TRBJ1-2|TRBV5-4|once
CASSLDRGQGYTF
TGTGCCAGCAGCTTGGACAGGGGGCAGGGCTACACCTTC
>13|NA|TRBJ2-1|TRBV18|NA
CASSPPDYNEQFF
TGTGCCAGCTCACCGCCGGACTACAATGAGCAGTTCTTC
>13|NA|TRBJ2-7|TRBV10-1|NA
CASSEPDKYEQYF
TGCGCCAGCAGTGAGCCGGACAAGTACGAGCAGTACTTC
>15|TRBD2|TRBJ2-7|TRBV11-3|NA
CASSLSSASGDEQYF
TGTGCCAGCAGCTTATCAAGCGCTAGCGGGGACGAGCAGTACTTC
>14|NA|TRBJ2-2|TRBV2|NA
CASASRVHTGELFF
TGTGCCAGCGCTTCCCGGGTTCACACCGGGGAGCTGTTTTTT
>12|NA|TRBJ2-7|TRBV7-9|NA
CASSLGGRGEYF
TGTGCCAGCAGCTTAGGAGGTCGAGGGGAGTACTTC
>14|NA|TRBJ1-3|TRBV5-1|NA
CASSAGASGNTIYF
TGCGCCAGCAGCGCGGGGGCCTCTGGAAACACCATATATTTT
>13|NA|TRBJ1-1|TRBV6-5|NA
CASSYSRNTEAFF
TGTGCCAGCAGTTACTCAAGGAACACTGAAGCTTTCTTT
>17|NA|TRBJ1-5|TRBV27|few
CASRPWSLQDRYQPQHF
TGTGCCAGCCGTCCCTGGAGCCTCCAAGACAGATATCAGCCCCAGCATTTT
>13|TRBD1|TRBJ2-5|TRBV6-5|NA
CASRDSLQETQYF
TGTGCCAGCCGGGACAGTCTCCAAGAGACCCAGTACTTC
>11|NA|TRBJ2-3|TRBV4-2|NA
CASSKADTQYF
TGTGCCAGCAGCAAGGCAGATACGCAGTATTTT
>14|TRBD1|TRBJ2-1|TRBV19|NA
CASTPRDRNNEQFF
TGTGCCAGTACCCCCCGGGACAGAAACAATGAGCAGTTCTTC
>14|TRBD1|TRBJ2-5|TRBV4-1|NA
CASSFDRGLVTQYF
TGCGCCAGCAGCTTCGACAGGGGGCTGGTGACCCAGTACTTC
>16|NA|TRBJ2-1|TRBV11-2|NA
CASSLRTRGRYNEQFF
TGTGCCAGCAGCTTAAGGACCAGGGGGAGGTACAATGAGCAGTTCTTC
>12|TRBD1|TRBJ1-2|TRBV28|once
CASGGTGYGYTF
TGTGCCAGCGGCGGGACAGGCTATGGCTACACCTTC
>15|NA|TRBJ2-1|TRBV19|few
CASMSWRQPGSEQFF
TGTGCCAGTATGTCCTGGCGACAGCCTGGGAGTGAGCAGTTCTTC
>13|NA|TRBJ2-5|TRBV3-1/TRBV3-2|NA
CASSAGPKETQYF
TGTGCCAGCAGCGCCGGGCCGAAAGAGACCCAGTACTTC
>16|NA|TRBJ2-3|TRBV7-6|NA
CASSPNLGGATDTQYF
TGTGCCAGCAGCCCTAATTTGGGGGGGGCCACAGATACGCAGTATTTT
>15|TRBD1|TRBJ2-1|TRBV10-2|once
CASSRQGAKYNEQFF
TGCGCCAGCAGTAGACAGGGGGCGAAATACAATGAGCAGTTCTTC
>16|NA|TRBJ2-2|TRBV10-3|NA
CAISFHRAIDTGELFF
TGTGCCATCAGTTTCCACAGGGCTATAGACACCGGGGAGCTGTTTTTT
>15|NA|TRBJ2-3|TRBV19|NA
CASSIGGTSTDTQYF
TGTGCCAGTAGTATAGGGGGGACTAGCACAGATACGCAGTATTTT
>13|NA|TRBJ2-7|TRBV10-3|once
CAISIGSSYEQYF
TGTGCCATCAGTATAGGGAGCTCCTACGAGCAGTACTTC
>14|NA|TRBJ2-2|TRBV5-4|NA
CASSFSGSAGELFF
TGTGCCAGCAGCTTTTCAGGCTCCGCCGGGGAGCTGTTTTTT
>17|NA|TRBJ1-2|TRBV5-4|NA
CASSLVGLRAMSYGYTF
TGTGCCAGCAGCTTGGTCGGTTTGAGGGCGATGAGCTATGGCTACACCTTC
>15|TRBD1|TRBJ2-7|TRBV2|NA
CASSVPGQGKGEQYF
TGTGCCAGCAGTGTACCGGGACAGGGGAAGGGAGAGCAGTACTTC
>14|NA|TRBJ2-2|TRBV27|NA
CASRAGSMVGELFF
TGTGCCAGCCGTGCGGGGTCTATGGTGGGGGAGCTGTTTTTT
>15|NA|TRBJ1-2|TRBV7-2|NA
CASSLGGQTNYGYTF
TGTGCCAGCAGCTTAGGGGGGCAGACAAACTATGGCTACACCTTC
>16|NA|TRBJ1-6|TRBV6-5|NA
CASSSHQAPEGPPLHF
TGTGCCAGCAGTTCACATCAAGCGCCAGAGGGTCCACCCCTCCACTTT
>16|NA|TRBJ2-1|TRBV3-1/TRBV3-2|few
CASSQDIPRAHNEQFF
TGTGCCAGCAGCCAAGATATCCCTAGAGCCCACAATGAGCAGTTCTTC
>15|NA|TRBJ2-3|TRBV9|few
CASSVGSGRTDTQYF
TGTGCCAGCAGCGTAGGCAGCGGACGCACAGATACGCAGTATTTT
>15|NA|TRBJ1-5|TRBV19|once
CASTPADEFNQPQHF
TGTGCCAGTACCCCGGCTGATGAGTTTAATCAGCCCCAGCATTTT
>14|TRBD1|TRBJ2-5|TRBV2|NA
CASEGTGGTETQYF
TGTGCCAGCGAAGGGACAGGGGGCACGGAGACCCAGTACTTC
>16|TRBD1|TRBJ1-1|TRBV18|once
CASSLRQGGMNTEAFF
TGTGCCAGCTCACTTCGACAGGGAGGTATGAACACTGAAGCTTTCTTT
>16|NA|TRBJ2-4|TRBV2|NA
CASRESLVRAKNIQYF
TGTGCCAGCAGAGAATCCCTAGTGCGAGCCAAAAACATTCAGTACTTC
>15|TRBD2|TRBJ2-1|TRBV11-2|NA
CASSLAPAGHNEQFF
TGTGCCAGCAGCTTAGCTCCAGCGGGGCACAATGAGCAGTTCTTC
>16|NA|TRBJ2-7|TRBV27|once
CASKPQGPTGVYEQYF
TGTGCCAGCAAGCCGCAAGGTCCGACTGGAGTATACGAGCAGTACTTC
>13|NA|TRBJ1-1|TRBV27|NA
CARTRLMNTEAFF
TGTGCCAGAACCAGACTTATGAACACTGAAGCTTTCTTT
>21|TRBD2|TRBJ2-2|TRBV3-1/TRBV3-2|NA
CASSQEAGLAVGTGYTGELFF
TGTGCCAGCAGCCAAGAAGCGGGACTAGCGGTGGGTACGGGGTACACCGGGGAGCTGTTTTTT
>16|TRBD2|TRBJ2-2|TRBV2|few
CASSIRLAGGTGELFF
TGTGCCAGCTCGATCCGACTAGCGGGAGGGACCGGGGAGCTGTTTTTT
>16|TRBD1|TRBJ1-2|TRBV2|NA
CASSPGQGVPNYGYTF
TGTGCCAGCAGCCCAGGACAGGGGGTTCCTAACTATGGCTACACCTTC
>15|NA|TRBJ2-3|TRBV21-1|NA
CASSKARPRTDTQYF
TGTGCCAGCAGCAAAGCCCGGCCGCGGACAGATACGCAGTATTTT
>16|NA|TRBJ2-7|TRBV27|NA
CASSLSMRRLSYEQYF
TGTGCCAGCAGTTTATCGATGCGGCGGCTCTCCTACGAGCAGTACTTC
>15|TRBD1|TRBJ1-5|TRBV6-5|NA
CASRKGQGSYQPQHF
TGTGCCAGCAGAAAGGGACAGGGTTCCTATCAGCCCCAGCATTTT